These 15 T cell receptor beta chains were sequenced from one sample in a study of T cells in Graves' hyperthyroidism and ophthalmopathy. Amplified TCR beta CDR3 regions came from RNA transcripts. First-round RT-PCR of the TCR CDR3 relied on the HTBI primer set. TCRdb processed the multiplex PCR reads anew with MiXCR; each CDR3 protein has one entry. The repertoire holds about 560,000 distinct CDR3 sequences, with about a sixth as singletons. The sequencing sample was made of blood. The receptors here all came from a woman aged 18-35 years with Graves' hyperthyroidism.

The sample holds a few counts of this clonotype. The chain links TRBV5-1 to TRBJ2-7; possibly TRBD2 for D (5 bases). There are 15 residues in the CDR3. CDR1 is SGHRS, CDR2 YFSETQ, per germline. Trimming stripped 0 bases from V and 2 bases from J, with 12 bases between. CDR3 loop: CASSLASTQPYEQYF. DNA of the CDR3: TGCGCCAGCAGCTTGGCTAGCACCCAACCCTACGAGCAGTACTTC.

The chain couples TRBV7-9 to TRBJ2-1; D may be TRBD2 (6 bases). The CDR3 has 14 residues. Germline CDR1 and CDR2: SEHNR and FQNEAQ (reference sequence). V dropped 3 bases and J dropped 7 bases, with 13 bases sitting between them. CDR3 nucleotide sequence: TGTGCCAGCAGCTTTTCCGGGAGTCTGAATGAGCAGTTCTTC. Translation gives CASSFSGSLNEQFF.

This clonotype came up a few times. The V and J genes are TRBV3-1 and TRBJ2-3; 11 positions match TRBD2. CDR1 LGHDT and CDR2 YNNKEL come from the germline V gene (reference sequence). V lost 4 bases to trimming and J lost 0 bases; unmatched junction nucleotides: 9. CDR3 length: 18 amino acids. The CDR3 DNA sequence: TGTGCCAGCAGCCTTGGGACTAGCGGACGTGCTAGCACAGATACGCAGTATTTT. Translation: CASSLGTSGRASTDTQYF.

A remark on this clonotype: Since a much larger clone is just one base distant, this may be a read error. CDR3 protein: CAWSSQRNTEAFF. CDR3 in DNA: TGTGCCTGGAGTTCCCAACGGAACACTGAAGCTTTCTTT. The gene calls are TRBV30 and TRBJ1-1, with no clear D. Germline assignment: CDR1 GTSNPN and CDR2 SVGIG (reference sequence). Trimming pared 2 bases from V and 1 base from J, leaving 8 bases between. The CDR3 extends over 13 amino acids.

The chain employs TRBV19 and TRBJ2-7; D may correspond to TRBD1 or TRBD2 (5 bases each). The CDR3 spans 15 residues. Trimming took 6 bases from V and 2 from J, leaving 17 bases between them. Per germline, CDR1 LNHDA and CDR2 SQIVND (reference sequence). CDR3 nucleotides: TGTGCCAGTAGCCCGGGACGGAACCACCCCTACGAGCAGTACTTC. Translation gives CASSPGRNHPYEQYF.

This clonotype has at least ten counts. CDR3 bases: TGTGCCAGCAGCTTGGCACGGGGTAGGACTCAGCCCCAGCATTTT. This sequence encodes CASSLARGRTQPQHF. The chain has TRBV5-6 and TRBJ1-5; D not certain. The CDR3 extends over 15 amino acids. Per the germline V gene, CDR1 is SGHDT and CDR2 is YYEEEE. V was clipped by 0 bases and J by 6 bases, with 13 bases between them.

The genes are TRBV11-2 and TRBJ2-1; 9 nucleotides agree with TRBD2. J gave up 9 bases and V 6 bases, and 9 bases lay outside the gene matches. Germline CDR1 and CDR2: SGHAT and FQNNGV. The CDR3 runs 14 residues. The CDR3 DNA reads TGTGCCAGCAGGGGGGGAGCGGGGGGTGCTGAGCAGTTCTTC. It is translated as CASRGGAGGAEQFF.

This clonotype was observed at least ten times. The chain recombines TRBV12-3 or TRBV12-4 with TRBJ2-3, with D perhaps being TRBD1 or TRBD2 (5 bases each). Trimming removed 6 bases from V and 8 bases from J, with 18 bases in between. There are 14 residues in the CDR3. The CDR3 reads CASSPQGGSATQYF. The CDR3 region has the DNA TGTGCCAGCAGCCCTCAGGGCGGGTCGGCTACGCAGTATTTT.

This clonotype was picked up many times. The CDR3: CASSLARAVGTDTQYF. Written as DNA, the CDR3 is TGTGCCAGCAGCTTAGCAAGGGCTGTGGGCACAGATACGCAGTATTTT. The genes are TRBV7-9 and TRBJ2-3; the D is unclear. Deletions cut 0 bases from V and 1 base from J, with 11 bases between. CDR1 and CDR2 from the germline V gene are SEHNR and FQNEAQ (reference sequence). The CDR3 has 16 residues. Variable domain in full (rest from reference TRBV7-9 and TRBJ2-3): DTGVSQNPRHKITKRGQNVTFRCDPISEHNRLYWYRQTLGQGPEFLTYFQNEAQLEKSRLLSDRFSAERPKGSFSTLEIQRTEQGDSAMYLCASSLARAVGTDTQYFGPGTRLTVL.

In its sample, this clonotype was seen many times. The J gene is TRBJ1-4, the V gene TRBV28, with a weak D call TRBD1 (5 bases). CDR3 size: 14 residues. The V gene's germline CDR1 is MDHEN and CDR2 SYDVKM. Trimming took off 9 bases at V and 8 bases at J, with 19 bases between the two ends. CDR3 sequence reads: CASTGHGAGEKLFF. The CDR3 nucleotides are TGTGCCAGTACCGGACACGGGGCAGGCGAAAAACTGTTTTTT.

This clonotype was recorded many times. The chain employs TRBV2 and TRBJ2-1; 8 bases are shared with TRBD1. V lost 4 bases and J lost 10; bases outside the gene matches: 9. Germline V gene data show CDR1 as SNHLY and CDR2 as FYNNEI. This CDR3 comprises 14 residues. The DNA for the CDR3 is TGTGCCAGCAGTGGTCAGGGGGCGTTCGGAGAGCAGTTCTTC. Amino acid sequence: CASSGQGAFGEQFF.

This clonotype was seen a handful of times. CDR3 region: CASSATGGLYTYEQYF. In DNA, the CDR3 is TGTGCCAGCAGTGCGACAGGGGGCTTATACACCTACGAGCAGTACTTC. The genes are TRBV6-4 and TRBJ2-7, with TRBD1 matching over 10 bases. The CDR3 consists of 16 residues. V gave up 4 bases and J gave up 2 bases; unmatched junction bases: 8. Germline CDR1 and CDR2: MRHNA and SNTAGT.

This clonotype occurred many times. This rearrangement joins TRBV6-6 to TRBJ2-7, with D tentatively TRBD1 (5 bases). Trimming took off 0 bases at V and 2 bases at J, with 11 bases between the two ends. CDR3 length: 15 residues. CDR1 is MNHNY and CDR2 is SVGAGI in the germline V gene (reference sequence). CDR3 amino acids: CASSYSSTATYEQYF. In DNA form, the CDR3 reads TGTGCCAGCAGTTACTCTTCGACAGCCACCTACGAGCAGTACTTC.

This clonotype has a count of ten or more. The CDR3 coding sequence is TGTGCCTGGGGGCTTATGTCCGACAGGAATGAGCAGTTCTTC. Amino acid sequence: CAWGLMSDRNEQFF. This chain connects TRBV30 to TRBJ2-1; D possibly corresponds to TRBD1 (6 bases). The germline gives CDR1 GTSNPN, CDR2 SVGIG (reference sequence). Trimming removed 5 bases from V and 7 bases from J, with 18 bases in between. There are 14 residues in the CDR3.

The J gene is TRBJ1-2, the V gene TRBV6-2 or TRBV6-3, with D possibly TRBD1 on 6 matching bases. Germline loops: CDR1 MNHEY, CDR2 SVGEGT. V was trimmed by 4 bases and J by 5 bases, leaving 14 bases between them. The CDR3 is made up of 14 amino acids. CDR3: CASSSRTDRYGYTF. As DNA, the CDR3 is TGTGCCAGCAGTTCGAGGACAGACCGATATGGCTACACCTTC.